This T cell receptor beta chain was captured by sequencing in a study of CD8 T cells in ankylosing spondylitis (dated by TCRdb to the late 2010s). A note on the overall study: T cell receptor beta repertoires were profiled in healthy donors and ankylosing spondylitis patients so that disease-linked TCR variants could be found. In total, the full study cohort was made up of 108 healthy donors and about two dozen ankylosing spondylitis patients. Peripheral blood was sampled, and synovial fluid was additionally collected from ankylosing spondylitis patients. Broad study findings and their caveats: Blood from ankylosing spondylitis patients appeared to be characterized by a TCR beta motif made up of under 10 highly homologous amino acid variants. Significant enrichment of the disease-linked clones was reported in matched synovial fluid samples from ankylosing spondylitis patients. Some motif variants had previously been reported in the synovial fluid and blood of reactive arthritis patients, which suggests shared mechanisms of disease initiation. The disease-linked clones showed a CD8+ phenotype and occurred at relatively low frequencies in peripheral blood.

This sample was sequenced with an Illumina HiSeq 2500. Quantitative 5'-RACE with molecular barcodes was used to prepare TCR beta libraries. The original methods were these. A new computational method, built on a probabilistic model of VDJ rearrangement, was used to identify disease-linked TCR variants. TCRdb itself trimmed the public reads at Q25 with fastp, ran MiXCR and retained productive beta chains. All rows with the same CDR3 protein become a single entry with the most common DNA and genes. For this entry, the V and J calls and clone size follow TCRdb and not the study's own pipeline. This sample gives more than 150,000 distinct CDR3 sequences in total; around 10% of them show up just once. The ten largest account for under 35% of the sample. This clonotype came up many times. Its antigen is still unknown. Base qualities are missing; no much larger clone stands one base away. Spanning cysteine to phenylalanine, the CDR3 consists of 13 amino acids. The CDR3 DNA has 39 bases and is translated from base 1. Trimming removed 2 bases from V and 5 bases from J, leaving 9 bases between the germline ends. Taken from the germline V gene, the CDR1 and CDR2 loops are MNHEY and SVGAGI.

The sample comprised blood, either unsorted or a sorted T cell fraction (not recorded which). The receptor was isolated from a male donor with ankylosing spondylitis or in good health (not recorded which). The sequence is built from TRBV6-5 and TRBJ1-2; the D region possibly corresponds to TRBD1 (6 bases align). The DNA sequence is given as TGTGCCAGCAGTTACAGGGGGGGGTATGGCTACACCTTC. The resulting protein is CASSYRGGYGYTF.